These 18 T cell receptor beta chains originate from one sample sequenced in a study of long-term antiretroviral therapy in people with HIV (dated 2022 in TCRdb). The immunoSEQ hsTCRB v3.0 assay was used at survey level resolution for TRB variable region sequencing. Drawn from immuneACCESS, this table holds only the in-frame rearrangements with V and J called that TCRdb kept. Clones are partly lost; checked studies trace under half to an unresolved V gene and leave the rest unexplained. The sample yields 25,000 to 30,000 clones; around 80% were counted once. The ten largest clones represent 8.5% to 9.5% of the sample. Source: unsorted PBMCs, taken 3 years after starting antiretroviral therapy. The source of these receptors is a middle-aged man with HIV.

The CDR3 coding sequence is TGTGCCAGTAGCCTAGGGGCTGGGGCCAACGTCCTGACTTTC. It translates to CASSLGAGANVLTF. V gene TRBV19 combines with J gene TRBJ2-6; weak D call: TRBD1 (5 bases). Trimming cost V 6 bases and J 2 bases, with 8 bases left between them. CDR3 length: 14 residues. Per germline, CDR1 LNHDA and CDR2 SQIVND (reference sequence). The variable domain in full, with the rest retrieved from reference TRBV19 and TRBJ2-6, is DGGITQSPKYLFRKEGQNVTLSCEQNLNHDAMYWYRQDPGQGLRLIYYSQIVNDFQKGDIAEGYSVSREKKESFPLTVTSAQKNPTAFYLCASSLGAGANVLTFGAGSRLTVL.

In this sample, this clone turned up once. The genes are TRBV29-1 and TRBJ1-5; D remains ambiguous. This CDR3 comprises 12 residues. V lost 6 bases and J 4 bases, leaving 10 bases between the germline ends. Looked up from germline, CDR1 is SQVTM and CDR2 is ANQGSEA. Here the CDR3 reads CSVSTDNQPQHF. The DNA of the CDR3 is TGCAGCGTGAGTACAGATAATCAGCCCCAGCATTTT. The entire variable domain, with the rest obtained from reference TRBV29-1 and TRBJ1-5, is as follows: SAVISQKPSRDICQRGTSLTIQCQVDSQVTMMFWYRQQPGQSLTLIATANQGSEATYESGFVIDKFPISRPNLTFSTLTVSNMSPEDSSIYLCSVSTDNQPQHFGDGTRLSIL.

This clone has just a few counts. This chain joins TRBV4-1 and TRBJ1-2, with a tentative D call TRBD1 (6 bases). Germline loops: CDR1 MGHRA, CDR2 YSYEKL. The V end lost 4 bases, the J end lost 6 bases, and 15 bases lay between the germline ends. This CDR3 is built from 14 residues. CDR3 DNA sequence: TGCGCCAGCAGCCTGGTTCCGGGGGCTGATGGCTACACCTTC. Translation: CASSLVPGADGYTF.

The chain carries TRBV19 and TRBJ1-1; weak D call: TRBD1 (5 bases). This CDR3 contains 14 residues. Trimming removed 3 bases at V and 5 bases at J, with 13 bases between. Germline CDR1 and CDR2: LNHDA and SQIVND (reference sequence). This CDR3 reads CASSIGGGWTEAFF. The CDR3, as DNA: TGTGCCAGTAGTATTGGCGGGGGTTGGACTGAAGCTTTCTTT. The full variable domain, completed using reference TRBV19 and TRBJ1-1, is DGGITQSPKYLFRKEGQNVTLSCEQNLNHDAMYWYRQDPGQGLRLIYYSQIVNDFQKGDIAEGYSVSREKKESFPLTVTSAQKNPTAFYLCASSIGGGWTEAFFGQGTRLTVV.

The rearrangement links TRBV6-5 to TRBJ2-5; D remains unclear. The CDR3 has 15 amino acids. Germline CDR1 MNHEY, CDR2 SVGAGI. V lost 2 bases to trimming and J lost 3 bases, with 13 bases between them. This CDR3 is CASSYIGGAKETQYF. CDR3 bases: TGTGCCAGCAGTTACATCGGCGGAGCCAAAGAGACCCAGTACTTC.

CDR3 DNA: TGTGCCAGCTCACAGCCAGGGGGTGGCGAAAAACTGTTTTTT. Translated: CASSQPGGGEKLFF. The chain has TRBV18 and TRBJ1-4; 7 nucleotides line up with TRBD1. The CDR3 extends over 14 amino acids. Germline CDR1 is KGHSH and CDR2 is LQKENI. After removal of 4 bases from V and 8 bases from J, the junction contained 7 bases not matched to a gene.

This clone is medium-sized within its sample. The chain recombines TRBV9 with TRBJ1-3, with D unclear. The CDR3 spans 15 residues. The germline CDR1 and CDR2 sequences are SGDLS and YYNGEE. Trimming took off 4 bases at V and 3 bases at J, with 14 bases between the two ends. CDR3 nucleotide sequence: TGTGCCAGCAGCCCGGGAGAGGGAGGTGGAAACACCATATATTTT. The encoded protein is CASSPGEGGGNTIYF.

The V call is TRBV4-3, the J call TRBJ1-4; 7 bases align to TRBD1. J gave up 6 bases and V 0 bases, and 16 bases lay outside the gene matches. The CDR3 covers 19 residues. Germline values: CDR1 LGHNA, CDR2 YSLEER. In DNA, the CDR3 is TGCGCCAGCAGCCAAGATCCTCCTGGACAGGTTTTTTTGGATGAAAAACTGTTTTTT. It translates to CASSQDPPGQVFLDEKLFF.

CDR3 residues: CASRSERGGAKNIQYF. CDR3 nucleotides: TGTGCCAGTAGATCCGAGCGGGGGGGAGCCAAAAACATTCAGTACTTC. The chain links TRBV19 to TRBJ2-4; 10 bases fit TRBD2. The CDR3 totals 16 residues. Germline CDR1 and CDR2: LNHDA and SQIVND (reference sequence). Unmatched junction bases numbered 5, after V lost 6 bases and J lost 0 bases. The full variable domain, in which reference TRBV19 and TRBJ2-4 provide the parts outside the CDR3, is DGGITQSPKYLFRKEGQNVTLSCEQNLNHDAMYWYRQDPGQGLRLIYYSQIVNDFQKGDIAEGYSVSREKKESFPLTVTSAQKNPTAFYLCASRSERGGAKNIQYFGAGTRLSVL.

V is TRBV28 and J is TRBJ2-7; maybe TRBD2 (6 bases). The CDR3 consists of 16 residues. Germline lookup yields CDR1 MDHEN and CDR2 SYDVKM. The V end lost 5 bases, the J end lost 0 bases, and 17 bases lay between the germline ends. CDR3 sequence (DNA): TGTGCCAGCAGTATATTCACCGACGGGAGCTCCTACGAGCAGTACTTC. It translates to CASSIFTDGSSYEQYF.

The gene calls are TRBV19 and TRBJ1-2; no clear D gene. CDR3 length equals 14 residues. The germline CDR1 and CDR2 sequences are LNHDA and SQIVND (reference sequence). The V and J ends lost 3 bases and 6 bases respectively, with 14 bases between them. The CDR3 DNA sequence: TGTGCCAGTAGTATCTACCCCGTTCGGGATGGCTACACCTTC. Amino acids: CASSIYPVRDGYTF. Based on the CDR3 plus reference TRBV19 and TRBJ1-2, the full variable domain is DGGITQSPKYLFRKEGQNVTLSCEQNLNHDAMYWYRQDPGQGLRLIYYSQIVNDFQKGDIAEGYSVSREKKESFPLTVTSAQKNPTAFYLCASSIYPVRDGYTFGSGTRLTVV.

This chain connects TRBV10-3 to TRBJ1-2; 7 bases match TRBD1. Per germline, CDR1 ENHRY and CDR2 SYGVKD. Germline trimming cut 0 bases from V and 4 bases from J; bases unmatched to any gene: 2. The length of the CDR3 is 14 residues. CDR3 residues: CAISESGQAYGYTF. The CDR3 nucleotides read TGTGCCATCAGTGAGTCCGGACAGGCCTATGGCTACACCTTC.

This clone was found once. The chain links TRBV7-9 to TRBJ2-7, with D possibly being TRBD2 (6 bases). Trimming took 3 bases from V and 0 from J, leaving 18 bases between them. The CDR3 sequence is 17 residues long. Germline assignment: CDR1 SEHNR and CDR2 FQNEAQ (reference sequence). CDR3 DNA: TGTGCCAGCAGCTTCCCCGGCGGGGCAGTAAGCTCCTACGAGCAGTACTTC. This codes for CASSFPGGAVSSYEQYF.

The DNA of the CDR3 is TGTGCCAGCAGCTTAGCGTCACAGGGGAACACTGAAGCTTTCTTT. Encoded protein: CASSLASQGNTEAFF. The gene calls are TRBV7-9 and TRBJ1-1, with a weak D call TRBD1 (6 bases). Germline V CDR1 and CDR2: SEHNR, FQNEAQ (reference sequence). Trimming removed 0 bases at V and 1 base at J, with 9 bases between. This CDR3 spans 15 amino acids.

This clone was seen only a few times. CDR3 in amino acids: CASGRTSGGEQYF. CDR3 coding DNA: TGTGCCAGCGGACGGACTAGCGGCGGCGAGCAGTACTTC. V and J are TRBV27 and TRBJ2-7; 10 bases are a match to TRBD2. V was pared by 8 bases and J by 6 bases, with 7 bases of the junction left unmatched. Germline CDR1 MNHEY, CDR2 SMNVEV (reference sequence). The CDR3 is 13 residues long.

The chain carries TRBV2 and TRBJ2-1; 13 bases are shared with TRBD2. The V segment lost 8 bases and the J segment 9 bases; nucleotides outside the gene matches: 10. The length of the CDR3 is 15 residues. Germline CDR1 reads SNHLY; CDR2 reads FYNNEI. As DNA, the CDR3 is TGTGCCAGCGGCAGACTAGCGGGAGGTGATGGTGAGCAGTTCTTC. The encoded protein is CASGRLAGGDGEQFF.

Comment on this clone: The same CDR3 can be traced to other DNA sequences in this sample. The rearrangement uses TRBV29-1 and TRBJ1-1; D is unclear. The V end was cut by 1 base, the J end by 1 base, with 4 bases between. Germline CDR1 reads SQVTM; CDR2 reads ANQGSEA. The CDR3 is made up of 12 amino acids. CDR3 loop: CSVEGTNTEAFF. The CDR3 DNA reads TGCAGCGTTGAAGGGACGAACACTGAAGCTTTCTTT.

This rearrangement joins TRBV20-1 to TRBJ1-2; D remains unclear. This CDR3 contains 11 residues. Germline CDR1 DFQATT, CDR2 SNEGSKA (reference sequence). V lost 1 base and J lost 8, with 8 bases in between. CDR3 region: CSARGGWGYTF. The CDR3 nucleotides are TGCAGTGCTAGAGGTGGCTGGGGCTACACCTTC.